The subject of this entry is one T cell receptor beta chain. This clone was counted a single time. Its binding antigen is unknown. There are no base qualities to consult, and no much larger clone falls within one base. The immunoSEQ Assay, a bias-controlled multiplex PCR, was used to amplify TCRbeta CDR3 regions from genomic DNA. On the authors' methods: The number of nucleated cells in each sample was estimated from the amplification of reference gene primers within the assay. To quantify the absolute abundance of each unique TCRbeta CDR3 rearrangement, sequence reads were collapsed and filtered. For each sample, productive Simpson clonality was calculated as the square root of Simpson's diversity index across productive rearrangements. This immuneACCESS table, as held by TCRdb, lists in-frame sequences with V and J called but not all clones. Of the missing ones, under half trace to an unresolved V gene in checked studies; the others have no known cause. V, J and clone size reflect that table, while D and trimming were determined from the DNA. The sample contains 250,000 to 350,000 clones, around nine tenths of them found a single time. The top ten clonotypes cover under 2.5% of the sample.

The sample comes from a study of blood T cell repertoires in COVID-19 (dated by TCRdb to the early 2020s). About the study as a whole: For ImmuneRACE Cohort 3, a participant was defined as recovered based on two consecutive negative NP/OP PCR tests, clearance by a healthcare professional, or resolution of symptoms. The repertoires were made available in a free public database intended to serve as a resource for research on the immune response to SARS-CoV-2. Sample metadata almost always included a de-identified subject ID, COVID-19 status, age in years and sex. Samples were obtained from the ongoing ImmuneRACE study (first 160 participants) and from 1,200 or so subjects provided by 6 global collaborators. The prospective study material was composed of cDNA or gDNA derived from T cells, B-cell-depleted T cells, or PBMCs. Samples covering the acute and convalescent phases of COVID-19 were provided by collaborators in the United States, Italy and Spain. Deeply sampled blood TCRbeta repertoires from subjects exposed to, actively infected with, or recovered from COVID-19 were included in the dataset. Where available, HLA class I and class II types were taken from metadata supplied by the sample provider and were not determined by assay-based typing.

Clipping removes 0 bases from V and 5 bases from J, with 6 as the unmatched junction base count. As encoded in the germline V gene, CDR1 is MNHEY while CDR2 is SVGEGT. The CDR3 has 16 amino acids, counting the end cysteine and phenylalanine. Only CDR3 DNA is held: 48 bases, read in frame from base 1. What the research found in general, with its limitations: Clinical and demographic metadata were provided uncurated, with the amount varying by source and participant.

In the prospective study, participants were roughly 18 to 89 years old, resided in about two dozen geographic areas of the United States, and were enrolled through a virtual design. Cohort assignment in the prospective study relied on participant-reported clinical history from a screening survey and a study questionnaire. In the prospective study, mobile phlebotomists collected whole blood, serum and a nasopharyngeal or oropharyngeal swab from each participant. Additional blood draws and questionnaires over an approximately 2-month period could optionally be provided by prospective study participants. Blood samples from the prospective study were shipped frozen or at room temperature prior to DNA extraction.

The source is a woman aged 55-70 years in a cohort exposed to, infected with or recovered from COVID-19 (not recorded which). The chain uses TRBV6-2 or TRBV6-3 and TRBJ1-5; 8 nucleotides in the junction match TRBD1. Sequencing was done on a sample of PBMCs or T cells enriched from blood (not recorded which). The nucleotide sequence is TGTGCCAGCAGTTACTCTTCGGACAGGGCGGATCAGCCCCAGCATTTT. This is translated as CASSYSSDRADQPQHF.